This entry concerns a single T cell receptor (beta chain). The data stem from a study of CD4+ T cells in melanoma. This CDR3 has 14 amino acids. Germline CDR1 SGHAT, CDR2 FQNNGV. V lost 5 bases, J lost 3 bases, and 4 bases stayed unmatched. Clones were sequenced by immunoSEQ multiplex PCR, and TCRdb holds only the in-frame ones, with some missing. This sample has around 10,000 clones, with around 67% found just once. The TCR comes from a human donor with melanoma. The specimen was cells from a culture (not recorded whether cultured in vitro). The chain employs TRBV11-2 and TRBJ1-2; 9 bases align to TRBD1. The CDR3 DNA sequence: TGTGCCAGCAGCGCGACAGGGGGGCACTATGGCTACACCTTC. It yields the protein CASSATGGHYGYTF.